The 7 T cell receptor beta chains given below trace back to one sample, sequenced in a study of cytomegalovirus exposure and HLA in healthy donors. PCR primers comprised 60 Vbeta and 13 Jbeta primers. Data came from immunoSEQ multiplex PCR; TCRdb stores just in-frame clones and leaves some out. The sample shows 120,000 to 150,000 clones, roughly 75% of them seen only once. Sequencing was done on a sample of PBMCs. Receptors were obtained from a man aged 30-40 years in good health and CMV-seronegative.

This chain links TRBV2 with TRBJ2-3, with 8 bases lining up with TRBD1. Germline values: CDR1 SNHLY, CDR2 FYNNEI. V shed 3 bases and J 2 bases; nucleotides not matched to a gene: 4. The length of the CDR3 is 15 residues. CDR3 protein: CASSDQGANTDTQYF. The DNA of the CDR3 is TGTGCCAGCAGTGATCAGGGGGCTAACACAGATACGCAGTATTTT.

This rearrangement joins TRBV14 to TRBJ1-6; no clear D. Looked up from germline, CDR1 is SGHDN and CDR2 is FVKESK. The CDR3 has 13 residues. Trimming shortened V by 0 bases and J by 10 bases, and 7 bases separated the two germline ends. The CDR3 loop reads CASSQDLASPLHF. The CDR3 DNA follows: TGTGCCAGCAGCCAAGATTTAGCATCACCCCTCCACTTT. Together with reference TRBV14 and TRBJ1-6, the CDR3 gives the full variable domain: EAGVTQFPSHSVIEKGQTVTLRCDPISGHDNLYWYRRVMGKEIKFLLHFVKESKQDESGMPNNRFLAERTGGTYSTLKVQPAELEDSGVYFCASSQDLASPLHFGNGTRLTVT.

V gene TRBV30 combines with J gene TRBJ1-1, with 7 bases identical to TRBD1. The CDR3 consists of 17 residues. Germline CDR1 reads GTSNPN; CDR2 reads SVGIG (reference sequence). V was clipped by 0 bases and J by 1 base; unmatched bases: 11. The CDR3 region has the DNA TGTGCCTGGAGTGTAAGGGGATACCGGACAGGGAACACTGAAGCTTTCTTT. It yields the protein CAWSVRGYRTGNTEAFF.

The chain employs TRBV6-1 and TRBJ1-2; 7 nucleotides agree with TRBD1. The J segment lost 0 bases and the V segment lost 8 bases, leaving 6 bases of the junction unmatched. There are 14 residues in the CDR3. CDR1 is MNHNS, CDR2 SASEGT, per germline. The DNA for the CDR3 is TGTGCCAGCTCCCAGGGGGGCGCTAACTATGGCTACACCTTC. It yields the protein CASSQGGANYGYTF.

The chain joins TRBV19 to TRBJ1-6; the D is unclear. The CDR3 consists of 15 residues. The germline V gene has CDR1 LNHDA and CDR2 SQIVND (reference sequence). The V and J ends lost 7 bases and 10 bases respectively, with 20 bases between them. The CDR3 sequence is CASNAPRGVFSPLHF. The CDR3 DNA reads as TGTGCCAGTAATGCTCCCCGGGGAGTATTCTCACCCCTCCACTTT.

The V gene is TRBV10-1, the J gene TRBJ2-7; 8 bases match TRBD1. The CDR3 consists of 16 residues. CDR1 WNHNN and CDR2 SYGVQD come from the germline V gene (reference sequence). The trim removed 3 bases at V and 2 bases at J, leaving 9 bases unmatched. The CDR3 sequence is CASSDSGGAGPYEQYF. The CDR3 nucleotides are TGCGCCAGCAGTGACTCAGGGGGCGCGGGTCCCTACGAGCAGTACTTC.

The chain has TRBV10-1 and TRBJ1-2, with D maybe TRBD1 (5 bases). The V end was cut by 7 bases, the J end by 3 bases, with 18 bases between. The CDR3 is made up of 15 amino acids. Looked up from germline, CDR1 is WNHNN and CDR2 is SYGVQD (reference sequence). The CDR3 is CASMGQVGAYYGYTF. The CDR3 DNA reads TGCGCCAGCATGGGGCAAGTAGGCGCATACTATGGCTACACCTTC.